Below, 9 T cell receptor beta chains from the same sample are listed, as sequenced in a study of T cell repertoires in cytomegalovirus infection. TCRdb independently ran MiXCR on the reads; one entry per CDR3 protein. The data hold 740,000 or so distinct CDR3 sequences, with 35% observed a single time. The sequenced sample consisted of PBMCs. Every receptor here comes from a human donor in good health (CMV status not recorded). Some clones in this sample may be carry-over from other donors' samples.

This clonotype was counted between two and nine times. This rearrangement joins TRBV4-1 to TRBJ2-7; weak D call: TRBD2 (5 bases). V was pared by 4 bases and J by 3 bases, with 19 bases between. The V gene's germline CDR1 is MGHRA and CDR2 YSYEKL. The CDR3 is made up of 16 amino acids. CDR3 sequence reads: CASSRTFGVRYYEQYF. The CDR3 coding sequence is TGCGCCAGCAGCCGCACGTTCGGGGTACGATACTACGAGCAGTACTTC.

This clonotype was found a few times. The junction differs from germline at one of its ends, possibly a read error. The J gene is TRBJ2-7, the V gene TRBV7-2, with unresolved D. CDR1 is SGHTA and CDR2 is FQGNSA in the germline V gene. The CDR3 totals 12 residues. The CDR3 region is CASSSDSYEHYF. CDR3 nucleotides: TGTGCCAGCAGTTCCGATTCCTACGAGCATTACTTC.

The chain recombines TRBV19 with TRBJ1-5; D call uncertain. The CDR3 runs 14 residues. Germline CDR1 and CDR2: LNHDA and SQIVND (reference sequence). Trimming took off 7 bases at V and 2 bases at J, with 12 bases between the two ends. The CDR3 DNA reads as TGTGCCAGTAAGCGGTCGGCAGGCAATCAGCCCCAGCATTTT. Translating gives CASKRSAGNQPQHF. Full variable domain (missing parts from reference TRBV19 and TRBJ1-5): DGGITQSPKYLFRKEGQNVTLSCEQNLNHDAMYWYRQDPGQGLRLIYYSQIVNDFQKGDIAEGYSVSREKKESFPLTVTSAQKNPTAFYLCASKRSAGNQPQHFGDGTRLSIL.

The rearrangement uses TRBV28 and TRBJ1-1; tentatively, D is TRBD1 (5 bases). This CDR3 region has 16 residues. V gave up 3 bases and J gave up 1 base, with 15 bases separating them. Germline loops: CDR1 MDHEN, CDR2 SYDVKM. CDR3 loop: CASSLHGGPRNTEAFF. The CDR3 nucleotides read TGTGCCAGCAGTTTGCACGGGGGTCCCAGGAACACTGAAGCTTTCTTT.

With respect to this clonotype: A much larger clone lies a single base off, so this may be a read error. The chain links TRBV12-3 or TRBV12-4 to TRBJ2-1, with D uncertain. CDR3 size: 13 residues. V was cut by 5 bases and J by 0 bases, with 5 bases left in between. CDR3 bases: TGTGCCAGCAGTCAAAACTCCTACAATGAGCAGTTCTTC. Its translation is CASSQNSYNEQFF.

V is TRBV28 and J is TRBJ1-3, with D uncertain. Trimming stripped 5 bases from V and 0 bases from J, with 11 bases between. CDR3 length: 15 residues. CDR1 MDHEN and CDR2 SYDVKM come from the germline V gene. The CDR3 region is CASSPHTSSGNTIYF. The CDR3, as DNA: TGTGCCAGCAGTCCACATACAAGCTCTGGAAACACCATATATTTT.

The J gene is TRBJ1-6, the V gene TRBV6-8, with 10 nucleotides matching TRBD1. This CDR3 has 13 amino acids. Germline loops: CDR1 MNHGY, CDR2 SAAAGT. V lost 7 bases, J lost 9 bases, and 3 bases stayed unmatched. The CDR3 coding sequence is TGTGCCAGCACCGGACAGGGGGGTTCACCCCTCCACTTT. This codes for CASTGQGGSPLHF.

The J gene is TRBJ2-7, the V gene TRBV20-1; no clear D gene. Trimming pared 0 bases from V and 4 bases from J, leaving 7 bases between. Germline V lookup: CDR1 DFQATT, CDR2 SNEGSKA (reference sequence). The CDR3 consists of 12 residues. CDR3 in amino acids: CSARDLGYEQYF. Written as DNA, the CDR3 is TGCAGTGCTAGAGATCTCGGGTACGAGCAGTACTTC.

This clonotype was seen a few times. The chain carries TRBV19 and TRBJ2-1; D is perhaps TRBD1 (7 bases). Germline V lookup: CDR1 LNHDA, CDR2 SQIVND (reference sequence). There are 13 residues in the CDR3. V lost 6 bases and J lost 4, with 10 bases in between. The CDR3 here is CASRRDSYNEQFF. The DNA for the CDR3 is TGTGCCAGTAGGCGGGACAGTTACAATGAGCAGTTCTTC.